Sequencing of this T cell receptor (beta chain) was carried out in a study of T-cell memory formation after mild COVID-19. Overall study context: TCR clusters largely stayed donor specific.

Study-wide results and caveats: CD4+ bias marked clones expanding day 15 to 37, unlike balanced contracting clones. Pre-infection memory already had some responding clones, implying cross-reactive memory joined.

A 5'RACE reaction primed in the constant segment made cDNA libraries of TCR alpha and TCR beta, and these carried sample barcodes and UMIs. TCRdb re-analysed the 5' RACE reads in MiXCR, keeping a single row per CDR3 protein. This table has 450,000 to 650,000 distinct CDR3 sequences, roughly 17% appearing once. On this clonotype itself: The antigen is unknown.

Input material: PBMCs or a T cell subset sorted from them (not recorded which). The TCR originated in an adult woman who had mild COVID-19 (a few samples of this study predate the infection). Cell type and time point are not known.

The CDR3 reads CASSSGRWGMGYGYTF. Here the CDR3 DNA reads TGTGCCAGCAGCTCTGGTCGATGGGGTATGGGCTATGGCTACACCTTC. The gene calls are TRBV7-9 and TRBJ1-2, with unresolved D. CDR1 and CDR2 from the germline V gene are SEHNR and FQNEAQ (reference sequence). V lost 4 bases to trimming and J lost 4 bases, with 19 bases between them. This CDR3 is built from 16 residues.